This T cell receptor beta chain was identified in a study of blood T cell repertoires in COVID-19. Background on the study: COVID-19 samples, acute and convalescent, were from the United States, Italy and Spain. PBMCs, B-cell-depleted T cells, or T cells were the source of the cDNA or gDNA that made up the material.

Original data processing: Amplification with reference gene primers provided the estimates of nucleated cell counts. Assay: immunoSEQ multiplex PCR; the TCRdb copy retains only in-frame clones and omits some. D and trimming were read from the DNA, whereas the V and J calls and clone size are those reported in that table. The sample records roughly 20,000 clones, 70% to 90% being singletons. The sample consisted of peripheral blood. This sequence originates from a human donor with active COVID-19. The donor label of this sample is uncertain.

In DNA, the CDR3 is TGTGCCAGCAGCCAACCACAGGGGCGGAGCACTGAAGCTTTCTTT. The encoded protein is CASSQPQGRSTEAFF. The chain joins TRBV14 to TRBJ1-1, with 7 positions matching TRBD1. The CDR3 runs to 15 residues. The V segment lost 2 bases and the J segment 4 bases; nucleotides outside the gene matches: 7. Per the germline V gene, CDR1 is SGHDN and CDR2 is FVKESK.